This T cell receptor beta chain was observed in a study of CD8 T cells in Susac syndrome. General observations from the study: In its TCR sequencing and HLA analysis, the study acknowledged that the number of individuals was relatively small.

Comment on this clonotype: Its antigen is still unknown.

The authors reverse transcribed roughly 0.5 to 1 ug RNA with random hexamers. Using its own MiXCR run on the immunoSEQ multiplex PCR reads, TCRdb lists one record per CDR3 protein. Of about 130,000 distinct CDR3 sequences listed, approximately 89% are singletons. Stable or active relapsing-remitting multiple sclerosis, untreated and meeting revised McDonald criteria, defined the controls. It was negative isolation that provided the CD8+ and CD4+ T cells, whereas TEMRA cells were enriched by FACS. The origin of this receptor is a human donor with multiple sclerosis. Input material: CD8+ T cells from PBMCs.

The CDR3 loop is CASSFGLNEQFF. CDR3 coding DNA: TGTGCCAGCAGTTTTGGTTTGAATGAGCAGTTCTTC. This chain connects TRBV7-9 to TRBJ2-1; no clear D. With 6 bases removed from V and 7 bases from J, the gap between germline ends came to 10 bases. CDR1 is SEHNR, CDR2 FQNEAQ, per germline (reference sequence). The CDR3 runs 12 residues.